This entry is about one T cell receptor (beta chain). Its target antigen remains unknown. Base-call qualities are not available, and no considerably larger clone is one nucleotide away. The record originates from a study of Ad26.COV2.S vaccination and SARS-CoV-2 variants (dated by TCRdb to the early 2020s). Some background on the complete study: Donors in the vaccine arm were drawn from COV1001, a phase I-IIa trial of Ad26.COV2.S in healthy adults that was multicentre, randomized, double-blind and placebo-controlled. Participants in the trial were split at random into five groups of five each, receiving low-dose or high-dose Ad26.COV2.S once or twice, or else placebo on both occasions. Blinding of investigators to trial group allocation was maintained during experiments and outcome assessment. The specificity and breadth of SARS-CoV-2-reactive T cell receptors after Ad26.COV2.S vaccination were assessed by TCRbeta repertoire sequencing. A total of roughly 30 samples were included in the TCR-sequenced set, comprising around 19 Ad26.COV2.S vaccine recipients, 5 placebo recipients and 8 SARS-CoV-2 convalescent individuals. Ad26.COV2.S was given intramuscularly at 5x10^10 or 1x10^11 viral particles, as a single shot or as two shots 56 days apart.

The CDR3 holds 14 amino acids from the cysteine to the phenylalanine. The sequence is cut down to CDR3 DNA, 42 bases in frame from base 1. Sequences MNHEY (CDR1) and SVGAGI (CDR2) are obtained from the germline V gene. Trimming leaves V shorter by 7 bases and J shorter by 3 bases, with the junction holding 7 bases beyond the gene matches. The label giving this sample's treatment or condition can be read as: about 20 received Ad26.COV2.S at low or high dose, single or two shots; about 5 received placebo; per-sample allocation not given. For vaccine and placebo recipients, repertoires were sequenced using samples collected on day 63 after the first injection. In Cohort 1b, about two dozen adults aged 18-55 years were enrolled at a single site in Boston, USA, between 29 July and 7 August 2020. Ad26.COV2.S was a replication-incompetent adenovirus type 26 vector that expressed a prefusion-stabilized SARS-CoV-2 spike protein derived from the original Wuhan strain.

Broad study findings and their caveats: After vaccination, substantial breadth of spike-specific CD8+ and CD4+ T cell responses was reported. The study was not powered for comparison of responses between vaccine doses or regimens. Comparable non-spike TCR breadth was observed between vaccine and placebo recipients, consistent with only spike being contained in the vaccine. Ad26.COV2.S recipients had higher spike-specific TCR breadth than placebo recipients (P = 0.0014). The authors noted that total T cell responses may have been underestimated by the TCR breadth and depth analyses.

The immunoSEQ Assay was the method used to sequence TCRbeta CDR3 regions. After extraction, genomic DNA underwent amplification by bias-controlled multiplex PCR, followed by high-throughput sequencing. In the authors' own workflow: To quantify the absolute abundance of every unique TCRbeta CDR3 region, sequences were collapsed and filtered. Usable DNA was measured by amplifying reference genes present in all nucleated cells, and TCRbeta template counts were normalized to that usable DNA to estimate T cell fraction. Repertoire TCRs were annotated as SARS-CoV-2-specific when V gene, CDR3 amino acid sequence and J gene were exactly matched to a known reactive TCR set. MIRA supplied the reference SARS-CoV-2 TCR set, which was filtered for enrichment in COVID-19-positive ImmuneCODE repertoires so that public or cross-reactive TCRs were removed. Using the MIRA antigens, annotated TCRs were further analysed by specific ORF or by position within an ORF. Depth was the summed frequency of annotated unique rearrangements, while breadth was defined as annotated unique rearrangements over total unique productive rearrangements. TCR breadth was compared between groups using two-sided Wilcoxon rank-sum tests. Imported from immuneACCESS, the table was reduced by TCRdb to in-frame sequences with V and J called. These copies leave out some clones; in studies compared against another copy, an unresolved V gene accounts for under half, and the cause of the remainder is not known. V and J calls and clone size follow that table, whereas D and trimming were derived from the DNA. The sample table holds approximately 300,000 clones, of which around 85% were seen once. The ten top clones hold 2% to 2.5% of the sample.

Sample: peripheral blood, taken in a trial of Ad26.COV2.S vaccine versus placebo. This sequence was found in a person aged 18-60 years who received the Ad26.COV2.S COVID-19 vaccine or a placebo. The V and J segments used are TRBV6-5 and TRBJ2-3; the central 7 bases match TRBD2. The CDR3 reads CASNGLVRTDTQYF. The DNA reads TGTGCCAGCAATGGACTAGTGAGGACAGATACGCAGTATTTT.